Below are 5 T cell receptor beta chains sequenced from a single sample in a study of blood T cells in healthy people across ages. A sample-barcoded 5' primer and a J-beta primer mix were used in a second PCR of roughly 6 to 11 cycles. TCRdb reprocessed the 5' RACE reads with MiXCR, giving one entry per CDR3 protein. Of under 1 million distinct CDR3 sequences in the sample, around 45% are singletons; the top ten hold around 18%. Sequenced sample: blood. The receptors originated from a man between 60 and 75 years old in good health.

The chain uses TRBV6-6 and TRBJ1-6; 7 bases are a match to TRBD1. The length of the CDR3 is 13 residues. Trimming cost V 6 bases and J 8 bases; bases outside gene matches: 4. Germline CDR1 MNHNY, CDR2 SVGAGI (reference sequence). In DNA form, the CDR3 reads TGTGCCAGCAGCGGACAGGTCCATTCACCCCTCCACTTT. Translating gives CASSGQVHSPLHF.

This clonotype has ten or more counts. This sequence joins TRBV28 and TRBJ1-5; D unclear. Trimming pared 5 bases from V and 2 bases from J, leaving 10 bases between. The CDR3 covers 14 residues. CDR1 is MDHEN, CDR2 SYDVKM, per germline. In DNA, the CDR3 is TGTGCCAGCAGTGGGATACTAGGCAATCAGCCCCAGCATTTT. Translation: CASSGILGNQPQHF.

This clonotype was observed at least ten times. The V call is TRBV28, the J call TRBJ2-5; D perhaps matches TRBD2 (5 bases). Germline CDR1 and CDR2: MDHEN and SYDVKM. The CDR3 is made up of 13 amino acids. The V end lost 2 bases, the J end lost 5 bases, and 9 bases lay between the germline ends. The CDR3 bases are TGTGCCAGCAGTTTACCTAGCTTGGAGACCCAGTACTTC. Protein product: CASSLPSLETQYF.

The genes are TRBV4-3 and TRBJ2-4; the D is unclear. CDR1 and CDR2 (germline): LGHNA, YSLEER. The CDR3 length is 16 residues. Trimming cost V 0 bases and J 0 bases, with 9 bases left between them. The CDR3 here is CASSQDLRLAKNIQYF. DNA of the CDR3: TGCGCCAGCAGCCAAGATCTCCGACTAGCCAAAAACATTCAGTACTTC.

The chain couples TRBV5-1 to TRBJ2-7, with D perhaps matching TRBD1 or TRBD2 (5 bases each). Germline CDR1 and CDR2: SGHRS and YFSETQ. CDR3 length equals 13 residues. V dropped 6 bases and J dropped 7 bases, with 17 bases sitting between them. The CDR3 region has the DNA TGCGCCAGCATCTATCAAGGGGAGAGGGAGCAGTACTTC. Translation gives CASIYQGEREQYF.